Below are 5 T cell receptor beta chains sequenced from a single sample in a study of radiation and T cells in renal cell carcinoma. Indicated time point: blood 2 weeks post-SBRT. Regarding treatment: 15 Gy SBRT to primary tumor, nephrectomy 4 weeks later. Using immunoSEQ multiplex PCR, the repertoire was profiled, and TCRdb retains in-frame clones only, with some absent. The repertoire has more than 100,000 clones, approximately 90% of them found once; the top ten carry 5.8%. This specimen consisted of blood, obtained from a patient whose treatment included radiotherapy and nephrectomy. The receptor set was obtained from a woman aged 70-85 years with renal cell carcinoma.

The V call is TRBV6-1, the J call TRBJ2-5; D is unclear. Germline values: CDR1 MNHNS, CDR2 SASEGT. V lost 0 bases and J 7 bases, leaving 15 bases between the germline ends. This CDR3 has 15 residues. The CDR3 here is CASSEAEGTKGTQYF. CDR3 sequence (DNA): TGTGCCAGCAGTGAAGCGGAAGGTACCAAAGGGACCCAGTACTTC.

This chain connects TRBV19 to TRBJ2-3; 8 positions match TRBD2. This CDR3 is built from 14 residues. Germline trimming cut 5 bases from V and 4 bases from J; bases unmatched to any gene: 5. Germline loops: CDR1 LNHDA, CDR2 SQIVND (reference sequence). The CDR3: CASSPLTSADTQYF. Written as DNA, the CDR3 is TGTGCCAGTAGTCCTTTGACTAGCGCAGATACGCAGTATTTT.

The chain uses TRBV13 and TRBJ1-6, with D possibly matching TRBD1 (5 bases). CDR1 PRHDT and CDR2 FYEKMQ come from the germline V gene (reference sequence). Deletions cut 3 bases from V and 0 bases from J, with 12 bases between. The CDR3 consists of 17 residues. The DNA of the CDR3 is TGTGCCAGCAGCTTCGCTCCAGGGAGCTCCTATAATTCACCCCTCCACTTT. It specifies CASSFAPGSSYNSPLHF.

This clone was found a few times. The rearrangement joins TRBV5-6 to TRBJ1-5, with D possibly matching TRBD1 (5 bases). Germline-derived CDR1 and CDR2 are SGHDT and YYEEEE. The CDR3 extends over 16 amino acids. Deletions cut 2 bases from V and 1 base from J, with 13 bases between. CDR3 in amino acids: CASSFRGVGSNQPQHF. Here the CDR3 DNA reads TGTGCCAGCAGCTTCAGAGGGGTCGGGAGCAATCAGCCCCAGCATTTT.

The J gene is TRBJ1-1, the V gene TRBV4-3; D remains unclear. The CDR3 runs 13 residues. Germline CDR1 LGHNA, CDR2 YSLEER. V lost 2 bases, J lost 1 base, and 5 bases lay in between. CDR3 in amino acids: CASSQRRNTEAFF. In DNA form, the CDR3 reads TGCGCCAGCAGCCAAAGGCGGAACACTGAAGCTTTCTTT.